This T cell receptor (beta chain) was captured in a study of blood T cells in healthy people across ages. Notes on this clonotype: No antigen is known for it.

The CDR3 is made up of 16 amino acids. CDR1 and CDR2 from the germline V gene are SQVTM and ANQGSEA. Trimming took 4 bases from V and 2 from J; bases not matched to a gene: 12. PBMCs were isolated at a quantity of at least 7 million per sample. The amount of total RNA extracted per sample was at least 5.5 micrograms. Study-wide results and limits: TCR beta diversity tracked closely with naive T cell percentage.

A second PCR of roughly 6 to 12 cycles used a sample-barcoded 5' primer and a J-beta primer mix. Paired-end reads containing CDR3 totaled no fewer than 2.5 million for each sample. TCRdb reanalysed the 5' RACE reads using MiXCR and keeps one entry per CDR3 protein. This sample has 650,000 to 1,000,000 distinct CDR3 sequences, with 35% to 40% found just once. Sequenced input: blood. V and J are TRBV29-1 and TRBJ2-5; 8 bases align to TRBD1. The TCR comes from a man between 18 and 35 years old in good health. This CDR3 reads CSVGFSRDRLQETQYF. The CDR3 DNA is TGCAGCGTTGGTTTTTCTAGGGACAGGTTACAAGAGACCCAGTACTTC.